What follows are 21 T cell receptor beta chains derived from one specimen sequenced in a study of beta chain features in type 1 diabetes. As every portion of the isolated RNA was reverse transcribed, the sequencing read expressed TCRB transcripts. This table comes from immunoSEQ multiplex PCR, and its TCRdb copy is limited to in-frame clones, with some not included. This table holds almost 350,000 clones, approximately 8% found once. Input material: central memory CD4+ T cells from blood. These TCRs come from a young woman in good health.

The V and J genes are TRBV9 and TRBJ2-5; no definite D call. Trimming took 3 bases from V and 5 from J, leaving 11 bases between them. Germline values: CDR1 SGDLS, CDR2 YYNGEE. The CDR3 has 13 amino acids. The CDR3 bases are TGTGCCAGCAGCGACCTACCTGATGAGACCCAGTACTTC. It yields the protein CASSDLPDETQYF.

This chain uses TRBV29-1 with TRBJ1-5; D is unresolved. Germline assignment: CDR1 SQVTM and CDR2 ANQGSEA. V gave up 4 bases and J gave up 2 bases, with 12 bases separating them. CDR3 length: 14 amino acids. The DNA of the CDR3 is TGCAGCGTTGCTTTCACAAACGGCAATCAGCCCCAGCATTTT. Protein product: CSVAFTNGNQPQHF. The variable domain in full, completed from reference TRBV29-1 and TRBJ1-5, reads SAVISQKPSRDICQRGTSLTIQCQVDSQVTMMFWYRQQPGQSLTLIATANQGSEATYESGFVIDKFPISRPNLTFSTLTVSNMSPEDSSIYLCSVAFTNGNQPQHFGDGTRLSIL.

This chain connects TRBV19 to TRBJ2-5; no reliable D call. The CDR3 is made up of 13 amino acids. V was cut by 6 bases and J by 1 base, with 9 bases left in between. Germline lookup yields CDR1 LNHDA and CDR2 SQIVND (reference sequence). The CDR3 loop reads CASRPISQETQYF. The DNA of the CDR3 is TGTGCCAGTAGGCCCATCTCCCAAGAGACCCAGTACTTC.

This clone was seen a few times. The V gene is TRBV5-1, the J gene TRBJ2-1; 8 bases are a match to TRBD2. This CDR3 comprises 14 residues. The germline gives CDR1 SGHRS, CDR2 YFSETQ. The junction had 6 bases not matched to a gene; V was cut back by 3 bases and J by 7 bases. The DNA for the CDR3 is TGCGCCAGCAGCTCACTAGCGGACCCTAATGAGCAGTTCTTC. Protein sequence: CASSSLADPNEQFF.

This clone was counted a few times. The CDR3 sequence: CASRSGDYQETQYF. CDR3 coding DNA: TGTGCCAGCCGAAGTGGGGACTACCAAGAGACCCAGTACTTC. The V and J genes are TRBV7-9 and TRBJ2-5; possibly TRBD2 for D (6 bases). The CDR3 sequence is 14 residues long. The germline gives CDR1 SEHNR, CDR2 FQNEAQ (reference sequence). V dropped 8 bases and J dropped 0 bases, with 13 bases sitting between them.

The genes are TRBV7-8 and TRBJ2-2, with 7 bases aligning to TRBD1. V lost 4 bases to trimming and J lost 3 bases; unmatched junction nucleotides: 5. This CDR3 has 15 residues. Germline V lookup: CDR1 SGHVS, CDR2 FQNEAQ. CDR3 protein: CASSSNRGHTGELFF. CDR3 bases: TGTGCCAGCAGCTCTAACAGGGGACACACCGGGGAGCTGTTTTTT.

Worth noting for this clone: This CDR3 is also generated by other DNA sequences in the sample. DNA of the CDR3: TGCGCCAGCAGCCAAGTACAGGGGTCCTACGAGCAGTACTTC. Amino acid sequence: CASSQVQGSYEQYF. This sequence joins TRBV4-3 and TRBJ2-7; 7 positions match TRBD1. Germline V gene lookup returns CDR1 LGHNA and CDR2 YSLEER. The V gene end was trimmed by 1 base and the J gene end by 1 base; junction bases not matched to a gene: 1. The CDR3 spans 14 residues.

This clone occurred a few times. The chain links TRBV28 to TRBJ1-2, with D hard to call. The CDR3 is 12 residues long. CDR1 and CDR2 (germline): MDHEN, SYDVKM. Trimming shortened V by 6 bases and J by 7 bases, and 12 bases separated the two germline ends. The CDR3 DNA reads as TGTGCCAGCAGGCCCACAGCCGCTGGCTACACCTTC. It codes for CASRPTAAGYTF.

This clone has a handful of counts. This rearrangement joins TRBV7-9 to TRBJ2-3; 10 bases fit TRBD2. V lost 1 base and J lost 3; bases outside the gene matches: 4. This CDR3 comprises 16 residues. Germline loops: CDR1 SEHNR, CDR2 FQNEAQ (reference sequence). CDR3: CASSLGPSGSTDTQYF. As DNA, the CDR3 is TGTGCCAGCAGCTTAGGACCTAGCGGGAGTACAGATACGCAGTATTTT.

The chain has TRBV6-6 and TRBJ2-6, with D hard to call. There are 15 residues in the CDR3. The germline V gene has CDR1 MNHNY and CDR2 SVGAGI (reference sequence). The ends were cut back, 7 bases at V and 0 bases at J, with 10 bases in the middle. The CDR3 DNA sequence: TGTGCCAGCACTTCCGACTTCTCTGGGGCCAACGTCCTGACTTTC. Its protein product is CASTSDFSGANVLTF.

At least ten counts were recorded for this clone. CDR3 nucleotide sequence: TGTGCCAGTAGTAGAACCGGGACTAGCGGGAGAAATGAGCAGTTCTTC. Its translation is CASSRTGTSGRNEQFF. This chain links TRBV19 with TRBJ2-1, with 14 bases aligning to TRBD2. Germline CDR1 is LNHDA and CDR2 is SQIVND (reference sequence). V lost 4 bases and J lost 7; bases outside the gene matches: 6. The CDR3 contains 16 residues.

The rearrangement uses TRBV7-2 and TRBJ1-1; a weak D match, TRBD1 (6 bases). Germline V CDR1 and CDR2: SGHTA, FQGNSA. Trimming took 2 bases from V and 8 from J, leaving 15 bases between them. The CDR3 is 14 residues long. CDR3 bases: TGTGCCAGCAGCTTAACCCGGGAAGGGGGGGAAGCTTTCTTT. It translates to CASSLTREGGEAFF.

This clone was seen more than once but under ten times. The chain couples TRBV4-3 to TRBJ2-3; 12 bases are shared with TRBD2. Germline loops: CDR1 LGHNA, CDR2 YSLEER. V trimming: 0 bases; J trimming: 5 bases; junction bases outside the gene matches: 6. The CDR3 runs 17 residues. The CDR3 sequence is CASSQDPPTSGRDTQYF. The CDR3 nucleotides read TGCGCCAGCAGCCAAGATCCCCCGACTAGCGGGAGAGATACGCAGTATTTT.

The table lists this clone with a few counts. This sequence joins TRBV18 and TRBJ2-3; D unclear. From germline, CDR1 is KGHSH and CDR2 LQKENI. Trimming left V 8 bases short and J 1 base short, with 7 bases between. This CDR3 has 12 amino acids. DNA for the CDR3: TGTGCCAGCGGACCCCGCACAGATACGCAGTATTTT. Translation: CASGPRTDTQYF.

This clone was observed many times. CDR3 region: CASSTRPHGEQFF. CDR3 nucleotides: TGTGCCAGCAGCACCCGACCCCACGGTGAGCAGTTCTTC. This chain joins TRBV21-1 and TRBJ2-1. TRBV21-1 is noted as a pseudogene. There are 13 residues in the CDR3.

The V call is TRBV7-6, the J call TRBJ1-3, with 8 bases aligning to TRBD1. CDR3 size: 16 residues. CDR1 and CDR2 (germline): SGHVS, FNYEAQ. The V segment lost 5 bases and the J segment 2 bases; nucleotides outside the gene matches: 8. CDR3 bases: TGTGCCAGCAGCCCTTCCCCGACAGGGGCTGGAAACACCATATATTTT. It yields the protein CASSPSPTGAGNTIYF.

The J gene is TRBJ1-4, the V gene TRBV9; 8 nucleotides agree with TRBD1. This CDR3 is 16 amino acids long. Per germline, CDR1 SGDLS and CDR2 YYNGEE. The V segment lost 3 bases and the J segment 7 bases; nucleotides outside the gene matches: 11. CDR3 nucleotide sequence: TGTGCCAGCAGCGCGACCCCAGACAGGGGTAGTGAAAAACTGTTTTTT. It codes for CASSATPDRGSEKLFF.

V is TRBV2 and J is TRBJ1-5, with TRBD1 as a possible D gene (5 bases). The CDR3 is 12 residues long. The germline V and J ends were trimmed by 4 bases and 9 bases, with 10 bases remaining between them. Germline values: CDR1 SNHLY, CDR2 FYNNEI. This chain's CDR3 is CASSGGGGPQHF. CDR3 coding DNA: TGTGCCAGCAGTGGGGGGGGAGGGCCCCAGCATTTT. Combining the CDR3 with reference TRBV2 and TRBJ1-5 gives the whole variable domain EPEVTQTPSHQVTQMGQEVILRCVPISNHLYFYWYRQILGQKVEFLVSFYNNEISEKSEIFDDQFSVERPDGSNFTLKIRSTKLEDSAMYFCASSGGGGPQHFGDGTRLSIL.

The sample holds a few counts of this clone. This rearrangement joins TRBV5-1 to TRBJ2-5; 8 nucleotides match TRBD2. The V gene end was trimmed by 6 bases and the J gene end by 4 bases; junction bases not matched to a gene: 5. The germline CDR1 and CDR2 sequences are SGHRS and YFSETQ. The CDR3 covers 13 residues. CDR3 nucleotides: TGCGCCAGCACGAGCGGGAGTTCAGAGACCCAGTACTTC. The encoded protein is CASTSGSSETQYF.

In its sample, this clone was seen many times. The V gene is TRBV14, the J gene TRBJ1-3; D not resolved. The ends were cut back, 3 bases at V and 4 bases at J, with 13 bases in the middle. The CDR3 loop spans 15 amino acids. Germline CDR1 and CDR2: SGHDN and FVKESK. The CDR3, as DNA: TGTGCCAGCAGCCACGGGAATGTAAAAGGAAACACCATATATTTT. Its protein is CASSHGNVKGNTIYF.

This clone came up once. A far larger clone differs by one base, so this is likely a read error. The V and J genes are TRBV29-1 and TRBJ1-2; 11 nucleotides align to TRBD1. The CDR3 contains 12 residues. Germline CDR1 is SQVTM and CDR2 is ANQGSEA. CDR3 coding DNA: TGCTGCGGGGGACAGGGGGACTATGGCTACACCTTC. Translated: CCGGQGDYGYTF.